The clone carrying this T cell receptor beta chain has just a few counts. The source of the sample is a study of blood T cell repertoires in COVID-19. Study background: The cDNA or gDNA used as material had been derived from T cells, B-cell-depleted T cells, or PBMCs.

Authors' processing steps: By means of reference gene primer amplification, nucleated cell counts were estimated. The repertoire was sequenced with immunoSEQ multiplex PCR; TCRdb's copy has only in-frame clones and lacks some. V, J and clone size are those of that table, while D and trimming were read from the DNA. This table holds some 220,000 clones, around 80% found once. The V end was cut by 3 bases, the J end by 7 bases, with 12 bases between. CDR3 length: 13 amino acids. The V call is TRBV12-3 or TRBV12-4, the J call TRBJ2-5; D may be TRBD2 (6 bases). Sequencing was carried out using peripheral blood. This sequence originates from a woman in her sixties or seventies with acute or convalescent COVID-19. The CDR3 spells CASSLGLKGTQYF. CDR3 nucleotide sequence: TGTGCCAGCAGTTTGGGACTTAAGGGGACCCAGTACTTC.